This T cell receptor beta chain is drawn from a study of blood T cell repertoires in COVID-19. Data came from immunoSEQ multiplex PCR; TCRdb stores just in-frame clones and leaves some out. The sample lists 180,000 or so clones; 70% to 80% were seen once. Germline V gives CDR1 SGHTA, CDR2 FQGTGA. The CDR3 runs to 16 residues. J gave up 2 bases and V 7 bases, and 10 bases lay outside the gene matches. The sequenced sample was peripheral blood. The V gene is TRBV7-3, the J gene TRBJ2-1; TRBD2 aligns across 8 bases. The receptor comes from a woman aged 50 to 65 with active or convalescent COVID-19. CDR3 nucleotides: TGTGCCAGCAAGTCGACCGGGACTAGTGCCTACAATGAGCAGTTCTTC. This encodes CASKSTGTSAYNEQFF. The complete variable domain, with remaining parts taken from reference TRBV7-3 and TRBJ2-1, reads GAGVSQTPSNKVTEKGKYVELRCDPISGHTALYWYRQSLGQGPEFLIYFQGTGAADDSGLPNDRFFAVRPEGSVSTLKIQRTERGDSAVYLCASKSTGTSAYNEQFFGPGTRLTVL.